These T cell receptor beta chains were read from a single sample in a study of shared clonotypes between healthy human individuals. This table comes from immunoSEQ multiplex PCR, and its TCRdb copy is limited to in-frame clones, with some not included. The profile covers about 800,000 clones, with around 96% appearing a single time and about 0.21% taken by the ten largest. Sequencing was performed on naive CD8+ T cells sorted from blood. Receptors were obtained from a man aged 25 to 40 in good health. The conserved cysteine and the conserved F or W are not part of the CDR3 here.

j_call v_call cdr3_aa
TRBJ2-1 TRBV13 ASSATGNNEQF
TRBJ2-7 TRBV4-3 ASSPGQGRYEQY
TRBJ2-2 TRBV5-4 ASSPGGNTGELF
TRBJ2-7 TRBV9 ASSPRDSSYEQY
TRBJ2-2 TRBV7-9 ASSLWHPNTGELF
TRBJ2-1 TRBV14 ASSQDLFSGRANEQF
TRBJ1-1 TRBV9 ASSVAGATEAF
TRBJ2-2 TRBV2 ASSTSGSYNGELF
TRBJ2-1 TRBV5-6 ASSLGSSGTFYNEQF
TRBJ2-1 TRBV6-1 ASSHRGPTYEQF
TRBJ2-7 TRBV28 ASRHHPGTGNEQY
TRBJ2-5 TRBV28 ASSLRLAGVGETQY
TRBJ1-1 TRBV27 ASSLRPGTGEAF
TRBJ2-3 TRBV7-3 ASSLRSGTMDADTQY
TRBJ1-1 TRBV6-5 ASIRQGLNTEAF
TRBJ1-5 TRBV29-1 SIRTGLSGDNQPQH
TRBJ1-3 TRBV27 ASSLQGASGNTIY
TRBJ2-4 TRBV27 ASSPETSGRGFQY
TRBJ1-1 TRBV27 ASRGQAYTEAF
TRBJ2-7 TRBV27 ASSSLGKSYEQY
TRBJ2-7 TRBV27 ASSLNSRYEQY
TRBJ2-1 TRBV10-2 ASSESRTSGSQSYNEQF
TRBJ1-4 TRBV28 ASSLSVPGTTNEKLF
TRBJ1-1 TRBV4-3 ASSQERGLGTEAF
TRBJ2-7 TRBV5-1 ASSGAEPGYEQY
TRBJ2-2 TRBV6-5 ASRTSGSGTGELF
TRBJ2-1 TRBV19 ASSDWRGVYNEQF
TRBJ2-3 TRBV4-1 ASSPEGFTDTQY